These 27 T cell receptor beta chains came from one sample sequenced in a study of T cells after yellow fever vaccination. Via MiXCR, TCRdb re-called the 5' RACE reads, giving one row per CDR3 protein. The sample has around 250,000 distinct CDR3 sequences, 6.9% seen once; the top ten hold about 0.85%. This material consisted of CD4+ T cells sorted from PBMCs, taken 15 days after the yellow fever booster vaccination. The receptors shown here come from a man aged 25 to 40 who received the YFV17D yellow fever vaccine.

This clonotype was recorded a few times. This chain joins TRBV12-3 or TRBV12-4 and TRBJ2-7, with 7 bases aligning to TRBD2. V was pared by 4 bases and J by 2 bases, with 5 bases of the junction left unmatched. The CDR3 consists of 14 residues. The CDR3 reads CASSSASGTYEQYF. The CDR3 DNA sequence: TGTGCCAGCAGTTCGGCTAGCGGAACCTACGAGCAGTACTTC.

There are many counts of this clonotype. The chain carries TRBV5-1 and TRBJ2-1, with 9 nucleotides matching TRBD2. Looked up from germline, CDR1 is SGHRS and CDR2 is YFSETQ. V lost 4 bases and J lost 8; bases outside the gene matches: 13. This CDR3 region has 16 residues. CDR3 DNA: TGCGCCAGCAGCCTCCCTCTTGCGGGAGGGCCTGATGAGCAGTTCTTC. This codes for CASSLPLAGGPDEQFF.

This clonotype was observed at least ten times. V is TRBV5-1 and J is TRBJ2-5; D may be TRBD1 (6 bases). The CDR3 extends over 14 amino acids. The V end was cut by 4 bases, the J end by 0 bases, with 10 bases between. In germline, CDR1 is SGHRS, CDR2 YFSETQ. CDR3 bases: TGCGCCAGCAGCCTCGGACAGTACCAAGAGACCCAGTACTTC. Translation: CASSLGQYQETQYF.

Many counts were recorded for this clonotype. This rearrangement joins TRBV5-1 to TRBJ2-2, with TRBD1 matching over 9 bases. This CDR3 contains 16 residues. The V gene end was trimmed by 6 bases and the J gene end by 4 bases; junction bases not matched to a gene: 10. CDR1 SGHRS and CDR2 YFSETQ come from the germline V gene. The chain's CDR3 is CASTTDGTGFTGELFF. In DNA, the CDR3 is TGCGCCAGCACGACGGACGGGACAGGGTTCACCGGGGAGCTGTTTTTT.

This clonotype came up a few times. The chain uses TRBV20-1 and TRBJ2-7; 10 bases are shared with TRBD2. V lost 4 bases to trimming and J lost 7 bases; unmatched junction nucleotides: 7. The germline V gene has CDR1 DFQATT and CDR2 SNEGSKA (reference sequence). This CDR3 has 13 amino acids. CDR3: CSANLAGVGEQYF. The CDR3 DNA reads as TGCAGTGCTAATCTAGCGGGGGTGGGGGAGCAGTACTTC.

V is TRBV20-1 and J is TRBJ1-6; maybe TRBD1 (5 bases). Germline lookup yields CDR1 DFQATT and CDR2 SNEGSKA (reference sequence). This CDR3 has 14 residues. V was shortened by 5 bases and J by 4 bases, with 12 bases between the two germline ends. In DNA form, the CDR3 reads TGCAGTGCTCTGGGGGGAAGATATAATTCACCCCTCCACTTT. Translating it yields CSALGGRYNSPLHF.

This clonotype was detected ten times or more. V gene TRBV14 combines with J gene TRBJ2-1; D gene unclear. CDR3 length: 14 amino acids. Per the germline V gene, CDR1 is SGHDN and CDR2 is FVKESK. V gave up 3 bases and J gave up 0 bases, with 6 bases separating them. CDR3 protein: CASSHTSSYNEQFF. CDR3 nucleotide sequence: TGTGCCAGCAGCCACACCAGCTCCTACAATGAGCAGTTCTTC.

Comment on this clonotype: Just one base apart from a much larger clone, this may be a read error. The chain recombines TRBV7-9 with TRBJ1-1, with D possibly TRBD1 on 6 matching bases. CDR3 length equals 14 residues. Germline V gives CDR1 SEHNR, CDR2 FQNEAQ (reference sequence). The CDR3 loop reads CASSSQGTDTQAFF. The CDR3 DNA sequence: TGTGCCAGCAGCTCACAGGGTACGGACACTCAAGCTTTCTTT.

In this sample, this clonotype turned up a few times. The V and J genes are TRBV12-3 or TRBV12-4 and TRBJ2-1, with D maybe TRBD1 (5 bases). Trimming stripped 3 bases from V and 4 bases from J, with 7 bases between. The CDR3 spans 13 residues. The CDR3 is CASSLRQYNEQFF. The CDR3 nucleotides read TGTGCCAGCAGTTTGAGACAGTACAATGAGCAGTTCTTC.

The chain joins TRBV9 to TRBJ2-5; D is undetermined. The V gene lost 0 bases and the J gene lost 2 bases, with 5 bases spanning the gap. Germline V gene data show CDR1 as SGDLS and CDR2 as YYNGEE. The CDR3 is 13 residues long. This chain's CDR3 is CASSVDQQETQYF. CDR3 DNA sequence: TGTGCCAGCAGCGTAGATCAACAAGAGACCCAGTACTTC.

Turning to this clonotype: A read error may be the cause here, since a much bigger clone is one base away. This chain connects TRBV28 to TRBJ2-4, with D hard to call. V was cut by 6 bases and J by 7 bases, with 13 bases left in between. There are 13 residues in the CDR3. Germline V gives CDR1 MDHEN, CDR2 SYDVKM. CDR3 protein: CASSAPRSNIQYF. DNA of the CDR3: TGTGCCAGCAGCGCCCCGCGTAGCAACATTCAGTACTTC.

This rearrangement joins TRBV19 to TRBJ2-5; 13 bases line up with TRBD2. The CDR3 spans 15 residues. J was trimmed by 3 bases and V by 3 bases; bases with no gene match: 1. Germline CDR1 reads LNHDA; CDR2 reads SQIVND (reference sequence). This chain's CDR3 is CASSIGLAGEETQYF. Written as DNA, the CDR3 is TGTGCCAGTAGTATTGGACTAGCGGGAGAAGAGACCCAGTACTTC.

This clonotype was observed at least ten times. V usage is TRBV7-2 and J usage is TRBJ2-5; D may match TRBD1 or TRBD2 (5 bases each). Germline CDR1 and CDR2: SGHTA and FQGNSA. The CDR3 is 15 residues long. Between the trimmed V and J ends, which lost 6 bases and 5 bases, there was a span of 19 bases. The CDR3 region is CASRSPAGSGETQYF. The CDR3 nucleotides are TGTGCCAGCAGATCCCCTGCGGGCTCAGGGGAGACCCAGTACTTC.

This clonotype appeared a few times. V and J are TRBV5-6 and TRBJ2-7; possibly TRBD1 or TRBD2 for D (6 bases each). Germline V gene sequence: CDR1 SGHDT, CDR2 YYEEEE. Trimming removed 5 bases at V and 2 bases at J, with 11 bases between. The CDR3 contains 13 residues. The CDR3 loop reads CASSGGGPYEQYF. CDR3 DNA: TGTGCCAGCAGTGGAGGGGGGCCCTACGAGCAGTACTTC.

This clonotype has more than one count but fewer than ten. CDR3 DNA: TGTGCCAGCAGGACACCGAACTATGGCTACACCTTC. Its protein is CASRTPNYGYTF. The chain uses TRBV6-1 and TRBJ1-2, with no clear D. Germline V CDR1 and CDR2: MNHNS, SASEGT. CDR3 size: 12 residues. V was pared by 6 bases and J by 2 bases, with 7 bases between.

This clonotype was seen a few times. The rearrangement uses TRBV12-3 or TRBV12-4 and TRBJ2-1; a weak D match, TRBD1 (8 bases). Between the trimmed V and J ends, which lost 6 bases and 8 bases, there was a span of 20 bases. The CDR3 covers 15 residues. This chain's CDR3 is CASSQPDREGDEQFF. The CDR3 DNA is TGTGCCAGCAGCCAACCGGACAGGGAGGGCGATGAGCAGTTCTTC.

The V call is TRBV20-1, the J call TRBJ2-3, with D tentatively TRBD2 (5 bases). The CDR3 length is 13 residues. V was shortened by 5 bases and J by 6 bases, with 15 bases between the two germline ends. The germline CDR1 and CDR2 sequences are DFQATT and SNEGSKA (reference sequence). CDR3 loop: CSAPDSWGDTQYF. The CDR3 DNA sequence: TGCAGTGCTCCGGACTCTTGGGGTGATACGCAGTATTTT.

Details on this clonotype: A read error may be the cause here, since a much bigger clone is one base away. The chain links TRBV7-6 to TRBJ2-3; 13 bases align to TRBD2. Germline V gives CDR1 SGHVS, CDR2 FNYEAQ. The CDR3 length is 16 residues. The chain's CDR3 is CVSSFWTSGSPDTQYF. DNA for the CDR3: TGTGTCAGCAGCTTCTGGACTAGCGGGAGTCCGGATACGCAGTATTTT.

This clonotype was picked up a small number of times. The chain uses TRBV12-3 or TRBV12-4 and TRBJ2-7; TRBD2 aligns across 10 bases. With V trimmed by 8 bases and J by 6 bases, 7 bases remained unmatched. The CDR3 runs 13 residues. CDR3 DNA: TGTGCCAGCGGCAAGCGGGAGGGGGGCGAGCAGTACTTC. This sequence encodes CASGKREGGEQYF.

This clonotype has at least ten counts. The CDR3 loop reads CASSLSSSYNEQFF. Written as DNA, the CDR3 is TGTGCCAGCAGCTTAAGTAGCTCCTACAATGAGCAGTTCTTC. The J gene is TRBJ2-1, the V gene TRBV7-8, with D unclear. The CDR3 is made up of 14 amino acids. V lost 2 bases and J 0 bases, leaving 5 bases between the germline ends. The germline CDR1 and CDR2 sequences are SGHVS and FQNEAQ. The full variable domain, with the rest looked up from reference TRBV7-8 and TRBJ2-1, is GAGVSQSPRYKVAKRGQDVALRCDPISGHVSLFWYQQALGQGPEFLTYFQNEAQLDKSGLPSDRFFAERPEGSVSTLKIQRTQQEDSAVYLCASSLSSSYNEQFFGPGTRLTVL.

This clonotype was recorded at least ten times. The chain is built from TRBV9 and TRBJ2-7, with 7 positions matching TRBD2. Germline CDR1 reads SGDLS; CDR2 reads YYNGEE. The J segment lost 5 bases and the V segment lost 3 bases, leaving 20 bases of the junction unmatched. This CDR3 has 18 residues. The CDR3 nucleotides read TGTGCCAGCAGCGCAAAATCTAGCGGTAAGACGGTCGACCACGAGCAGTACTTC. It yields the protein CASSAKSSGKTVDHEQYF.

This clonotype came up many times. CDR3 DNA: TGTGCCAGCAGCCCTATAGGACAGGCTAGCACAGATACGCAGTATTTT. Protein: CASSPIGQASTDTQYF. The genes are TRBV7-2 and TRBJ2-3, with 7 bases that match TRBD1. Looked up from germline, CDR1 is SGHTA and CDR2 is FQGNSA. After removal of 5 bases from V and 0 bases from J, the junction contained 8 bases not matched to a gene. CDR3 length: 16 amino acids.

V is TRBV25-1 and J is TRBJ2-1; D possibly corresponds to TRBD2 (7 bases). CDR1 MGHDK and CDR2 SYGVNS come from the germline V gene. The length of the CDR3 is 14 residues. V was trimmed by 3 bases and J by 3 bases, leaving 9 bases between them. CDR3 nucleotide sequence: TGTGCCAGCAGTGACGGGGGGCTCTACAATGAGCAGTTCTTC. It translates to CASSDGGLYNEQFF. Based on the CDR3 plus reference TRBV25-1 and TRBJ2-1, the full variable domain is EADIYQTPRYLVIGTGKKITLECSQTMGHDKMYWYQQDPGMELHLIHYSYGVNSTEKGDLSSESTVSRIRTEHFPLTLESARPSHTSQYLCASSDGGLYNEQFFGPGTRLTVL.

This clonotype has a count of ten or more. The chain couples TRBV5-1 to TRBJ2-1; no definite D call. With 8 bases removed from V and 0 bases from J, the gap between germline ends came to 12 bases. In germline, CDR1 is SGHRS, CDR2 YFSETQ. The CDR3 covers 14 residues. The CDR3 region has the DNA TGCGCCAGTAGAGACCAGAGCTCCTACAATGAGCAGTTCTTC. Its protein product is CASRDQSSYNEQFF.

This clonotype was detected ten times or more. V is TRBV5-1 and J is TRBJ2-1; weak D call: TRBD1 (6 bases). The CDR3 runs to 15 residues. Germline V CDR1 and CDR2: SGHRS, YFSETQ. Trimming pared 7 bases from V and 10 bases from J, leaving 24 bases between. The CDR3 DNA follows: TGCGCCAGCGGCCTGTCTAACAACAGGGCAGGGGAGCAGTTCTTC. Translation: CASGLSNNRAGEQFF. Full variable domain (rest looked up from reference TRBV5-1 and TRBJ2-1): KAGVTQTPRYLIKTRGQQVTLSCSPISGHRSVSWYQQTPGQGLQFLFEYFSETQRNKGNFPGRFSGRQFSNSRSEMNVSTLELGDSALYLCASGLSNNRAGEQFFGPGTRLTVL.

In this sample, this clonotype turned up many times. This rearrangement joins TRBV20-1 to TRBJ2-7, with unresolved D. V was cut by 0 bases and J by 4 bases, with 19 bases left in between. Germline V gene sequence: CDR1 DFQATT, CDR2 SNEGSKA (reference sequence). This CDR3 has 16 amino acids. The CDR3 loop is CSARDPVRPLGYEQYF. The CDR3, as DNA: TGCAGTGCTAGAGATCCCGTCCGACCTCTCGGATACGAGCAGTACTTC.

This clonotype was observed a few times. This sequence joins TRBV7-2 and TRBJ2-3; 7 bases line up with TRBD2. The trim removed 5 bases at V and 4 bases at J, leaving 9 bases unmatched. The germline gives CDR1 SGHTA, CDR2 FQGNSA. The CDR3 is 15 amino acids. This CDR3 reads CASSPQVGGADTQYF. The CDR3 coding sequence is TGTGCCAGCAGCCCTCAAGTGGGGGGGGCAGATACGCAGTATTTT.